Below are 22 T cell receptor beta chains sequenced from a single sample in a study of read filtering for tumor transcriptome and immune sequencing (dated by TCRdb to 2020 to 2021). For sequencing, an Illumina HiSeq 4000 was employed. The Immunoverse kit was used to build TCR libraries from around 400 ng RNA, with molecular barcoded adaptors covering alpha/delta and beta/gamma chains. Using fastp trimming at Q25 and MiXCR clonotype assembly, TCRdb reanalyzed the public sequencing data and kept in-frame beta chains. Rows are unified per CDR3 protein, each entry keeping the most common DNA and genes. The table for this sample lists tens of thousands of distinct CDR3 sequences; about a fifth of them were counted only once. Together, the top ten hold roughly 13% of the sample. The sequenced sample was a population of CD138-negative cells sorted from bone marrow. This sample's cell subset or site label indicates: bone marrow mononuclear cells depleted of CD138+ plasma/myeloma cells by negative magnetic selection. The source of these receptors is a donor at least 40 years old with multiple myeloma.

In this sample, this clonotype turned up once. This chain uses TRBV28 with TRBJ1-5; TRBD1 is a possible D gene (6 bases). The CDR3 extends over 15 amino acids. V dropped 7 bases and J dropped 5 bases, with 18 bases sitting between them. CDR1 and CDR2 from the germline V gene are MDHEN and SYDVKM. The CDR3 DNA sequence: TGTGCCAGCAACCCTGGGGCAGGGGTGGATCAGCCCCAGCATTTT. This sequence encodes CASNPGAGVDQPQHF.

This clonotype was counted ten times or more. The V gene is TRBV12-3 or TRBV12-4, the J gene TRBJ1-4, with 10 bases matching TRBD1. The V segment lost 6 bases and the J segment 4 bases; nucleotides outside the gene matches: 8. CDR3 length: 16 residues. CDR3 residues: CASRMGQGTSNEKLFF. In nucleotides, the CDR3 is TGTGCCAGCAGGATGGGACAGGGGACCAGTAATGAAAAACTGTTTTTT.

This clonotype was seen repeatedly, ten times or more. V gene TRBV29-1 combines with J gene TRBJ2-7, with 10 bases that match TRBD1. J was trimmed by 7 bases and V by 8 bases; bases with no gene match: 11. Germline V gene lookup returns CDR1 SQVTM and CDR2 ANQGSEA. The CDR3 runs to 13 residues. CDR3 region: CSTWDRGGSEQYF. The CDR3 DNA reads TGCAGCACCTGGGACAGGGGAGGGTCGGAGCAGTACTTC.

As concerns this clonotype: Given a much more abundant clone one base away, this may be a read error. The genes are TRBV7-6 and TRBJ2-5; TRBD1 might be the D (6 bases). Looked up from germline, CDR1 is SGHVS and CDR2 is FNYEAQ. The CDR3 is made up of 14 amino acids. Between the trimmed V and J ends, which lost 4 bases and 2 bases, there was a span of 11 bases. The DNA of the CDR3 is TGTGCCAGCAGCTCTACAGGGATACAAGAGACCCAGTACTTC. As protein: CASSSTGIQETQYF.

This clonotype has a count of ten or more. The chain joins TRBV11-2 to TRBJ2-1; D unresolved. This CDR3 is built from 13 residues. V lost 3 bases, J lost 9 bases, and 12 bases lay in between. Germline V gene sequence: CDR1 SGHAT, CDR2 FQNNGV. The CDR3 region is CASSFGISAEQFF. CDR3 bases: TGTGCCAGCAGCTTCGGTATTTCAGCTGAGCAGTTCTTC.

V gene TRBV6-1 combines with J gene TRBJ1-2; D is undetermined. The CDR3 spans 11 residues. Germline V CDR1 and CDR2: MNHNS, SASEGT. V was cut by 2 bases and J by 12 bases, with 10 bases left in between. The CDR3 loop is CASSEYVIDTF. The CDR3 nucleotides read TGTGCCAGCAGTGAATACGTAATCGACACCTTC.

This clonotype was recorded many times. CDR3 loop: CASSFGGETGANVLTF. CDR3 in DNA: TGTGCCAGCAGTTTTGGCGGGGAAACTGGGGCCAACGTCCTGACTTTC. The rearrangement uses TRBV12-3 or TRBV12-4 and TRBJ2-6, with a weak D call TRBD2 (6 bases). V lost 3 bases, J lost 2 bases, and 11 bases lay in between. The CDR3 consists of 16 residues.

This clonotype was picked up many times. The rearrangement uses TRBV29-1 and TRBJ2-5; 9 bases are shared with TRBD1. V lost 0 bases to trimming and J lost 3 bases; unmatched junction nucleotides: 8. The CDR3 covers 16 residues. CDR1 and CDR2 from the germline V gene are SQVTM and ANQGSEA. The CDR3 protein is CSVEDGGTGYKETQYF. As DNA, the CDR3 is TGCAGCGTTGAAGATGGCGGGACAGGGTATAAAGAGACCCAGTACTTC.

This clonotype came up many times. J is TRBJ2-7 and V is TRBV13; 8 positions agree with TRBD1. Germline V gene lookup returns CDR1 PRHDT and CDR2 FYEKMQ (reference sequence). V shed 3 bases, J shed 3 bases, and the junction held 10 bases outside the gene matches. The CDR3 runs 16 residues. CDR3 DNA: TGTGCCAGCAGCTTGTCGGGACAGGTTAACGTCTACGAGCAGTACTTC. Translating gives CASSLSGQVNVYEQYF.

This clonotype was seen ten or more times. The gene calls are TRBV19 and TRBJ2-7; D is possibly TRBD2 (5 bases). V was cut by 6 bases and J by 1 base, with 10 bases left in between. The germline V gene has CDR1 LNHDA and CDR2 SQIVND (reference sequence). The CDR3 spans 13 residues. CDR3 protein: CASSPGESYEQYF. DNA of the CDR3: TGTGCCAGTAGCCCCGGGGAATCCTACGAGCAGTACTTC.

This clonotype was seen just once. This may come from a read error, since a much larger clone is one base off. The chain recombines TRBV6-5 with TRBJ2-7; perhaps D is TRBD1 or TRBD2 (7 bases each). Germline CDR1 is MNHEY and CDR2 is SVGAGI. Trimming left V 1 base short and J 0 bases short, with 13 bases between. This CDR3 is 16 amino acids long. The CDR3 nucleotides read TGTGCCAGCAGTTACTTAGGCAGGGGGGGCTCCTACGAGCAGTACTTC. Its protein is CASSYLGRGGSYEQYF.

The CDR3 DNA follows: TGCGCCAGCAGCTTCGACAGGGTGCGGGCTGAAGCTTTCTTT. This encodes CASSFDRVRAEAFF. The chain links TRBV5-1 to TRBJ1-1, with 7 bases identical to TRBD1. Germline V gene sequence: CDR1 SGHRS, CDR2 YFSETQ. The CDR3 loop spans 14 amino acids. The trim removed 2 bases at V and 6 bases at J, leaving 7 bases unmatched.

This clonotype was counted many times. This rearrangement joins TRBV29-1 to TRBJ2-5; no definite D call. The CDR3 extends over 12 amino acids. Germline assignment: CDR1 SQVTM and CDR2 ANQGSEA. Trimming removed 8 bases from V and 2 bases from J, with 12 bases in between. CDR3: CSTRRYQETQYF. Written as DNA, the CDR3 is TGCAGCACCCGACGGTATCAAGAGACCCAGTACTTC.

This chain connects TRBV19 to TRBJ1-3; 10 bases agree with TRBD1. V shed 5 bases, J shed 0 bases, and the junction held 13 bases outside the gene matches. Germline assignment: CDR1 LNHDA and CDR2 SQIVND (reference sequence). This CDR3 contains 19 residues. CDR3 region: CASSPTGTGALYSGNTIYF. As DNA, the CDR3 is TGTGCCAGTAGTCCAACCGGGACAGGGGCTCTATACTCTGGAAACACCATATATTTT.

This chain joins TRBV28 and TRBJ1-2; D perhaps matches TRBD1 (5 bases). CDR3 length: 11 residues. The germline gives CDR1 MDHEN, CDR2 SYDVKM. Trimming took 8 bases from V and 5 from J, leaving 9 bases between them. This chain's CDR3 is CASLGPYGYTF. CDR3 coding DNA: TGTGCCAGCTTGGGGCCTTATGGCTACACCTTC.

This rearrangement joins TRBV11-2 to TRBJ2-1; 15 bases are a match to TRBD2. Trimming cost V 7 bases and J 10 bases; bases outside gene matches: 11. The CDR3 sequence is 16 residues long. Germline-derived CDR1 and CDR2 are SGHAT and FQNNGV. CDR3 sequence: CASNQDGLAGGGEQFF. The CDR3 DNA sequence: TGTGCCAGCAATCAAGACGGACTAGCGGGAGGGGGCGAGCAGTTCTTC.

This clonotype has a single count. The J gene is TRBJ1-1, the V gene TRBV18; D is undetermined. The V and J ends lost 3 bases and 6 bases respectively, with 14 bases between them. Germline V CDR1 and CDR2: KGHSH, LQKENI. This CDR3 comprises 14 residues. CDR3 DNA sequence: TGTGCCAGCTCACCTAGGCGGACTAACGCTGAAGCTTTCTTT. Translated, it gives CASSPRRTNAEAFF.

This clonotype was detected a few times. This chain uses TRBV20-1 with TRBJ1-2, with unresolved D. Deletions cut 1 base from V and 7 bases from J, with 10 bases between. CDR3 length: 12 residues. CDR1 is DFQATT and CDR2 is SNEGSKA in the germline V gene (reference sequence). The CDR3 is CSARGDIGGYTF. As DNA, the CDR3 is TGCAGTGCTAGAGGAGATATCGGTGGCTACACCTTC.

This clonotype is a singleton in its sample. One end of the junction varies from germline; a read error may be responsible. The chain is built from TRBV19 and TRBJ2-1; no clear D gene. In germline, CDR1 is LNHDA, CDR2 SQIVND (reference sequence). This CDR3 contains 11 residues. The DNA of the CDR3 is TGTACCAGTAGTAGAAACAATGAGCAGTTCTTC. Its translation: CTSSRNNEQFF. The whole variable domain, filled in from reference TRBV19 and TRBJ2-1, reads DGGITQSPKYLFRKEGQNVTLSCEQNLNHDAMYWYRQDPGQGLRLIYYSQIVNDFQKGDIAEGYSVSREKKESFPLTVTSAQKNPTAFYLCTSSRNNEQFFGPGTRLTVL.

This clonotype has ten or more counts. The chain links TRBV2 to TRBJ2-2; possibly TRBD2 for D (6 bases). Germline lookup yields CDR1 SNHLY and CDR2 FYNNEI. The CDR3 covers 14 residues. The ends were cut back, 6 bases at V and 8 bases at J, with 16 bases in the middle. The CDR3 DNA is TGTGCCAGCAGAGCCGGGACTGGGGTTGGGGAGCTGTTTTTT. This codes for CASRAGTGVGELFF. The entire variable domain, with the rest obtained from reference TRBV2 and TRBJ2-2, is as follows: EPEVTQTPSHQVTQMGQEVILRCVPISNHLYFYWYRQILGQKVEFLVSFYNNEISEKSEIFDDQFSVERPDGSNFTLKIRSTKLEDSAMYFCASRAGTGVGELFFGEGSRLTVL.

In this sample, this clonotype turned up many times. V and J are TRBV18 and TRBJ1-3; TRBD1 is a possible D gene (5 bases). This CDR3 comprises 14 residues. The V end lost 6 bases, the J end lost 7 bases, and 16 bases lay between the germline ends. Germline CDR1 reads KGHSH; CDR2 reads LQKENI. CDR3 DNA: TGTGCCAGCTCCACGGGCCCAGCAGGGAACACCATATATTTT. Amino acid sequence: CASSTGPAGNTIYF.

This clonotype was detected ten times or more. CDR3 DNA: TGTGCCAGCAGTCCCCCCGCGGGAGGCTACAATGAGCAGTTCTTC. Encoded protein: CASSPPAGGYNEQFF. The V and J genes are TRBV2 and TRBJ2-1, with 8 bases that match TRBD2. V was pared by 5 bases and J by 3 bases, with 6 bases of the junction left unmatched. CDR1 is SNHLY and CDR2 is FYNNEI in the germline V gene. This CDR3 has 15 amino acids.